The 18 T cell receptor beta chains below were found in one sample sequenced in a study of chemoradiotherapy in HPV16-positive cancers. Only in-frame clones appear in the TCRdb table, and some are missing; sequencing was by immunoSEQ multiplex PCR. The table lists roughly 5,700 clones, 80% to 90% of them singletons. Sample: tumor tissue, taken from a patient who underwent chemoradiotherapy. The receptors derive from a human donor with HPV-associated anogenital cancer.

The gene calls are TRBV9 and TRBJ2-5, with 8 bases fitting TRBD1. The J segment lost 5 bases and the V segment lost 3 bases, leaving 6 bases of the junction unmatched. This CDR3 has 14 amino acids. In germline, CDR1 is SGDLS, CDR2 YYNGEE. CDR3 nucleotides: TGTGCCAGCAGCGCCAGACAGGGGCGGGAGACCCAGTACTTC. Protein: CASSARQGRETQYF.

This clone was found once. J is TRBJ1-6 and V is TRBV27, with D unclear. The V gene's germline CDR1 is MNHEY and CDR2 SMNVEV (reference sequence). The CDR3 is 14 amino acids. The V end lost 5 bases, the J end lost 9 bases, and 14 bases lay between the germline ends. The CDR3 reads CASSPGMPISPLHF. In DNA form, the CDR3 reads TGTGCCAGCAGTCCCGGGATGCCCATTTCACCCCTCCACTTT.

This chain joins TRBV6-1 and TRBJ2-1; TRBD1 is a possible D gene (6 bases). The CDR3 is 13 amino acids. Germline assignment: CDR1 MNHNS and CDR2 SASEGT. V lost 6 bases and J 7 bases, leaving 13 bases between the germline ends. The CDR3 DNA is TGTGCCAGCAGGGGTCAGAGGGGGAATGAGCAGTTCTTC. Translation: CASRGQRGNEQFF.

This clone was seen a few times. V gene TRBV6-5 combines with J gene TRBJ2-1; tentative D call: TRBD1 (5 bases). The CDR3 spans 15 residues. The germline CDR1 and CDR2 sequences are MNHEY and SVGAGI. Trimming removed 5 bases at V and 0 bases at J, with 11 bases between. As DNA, the CDR3 is TGTGCCAGCAGTGTGGTAGGGGCCTCCTACAATGAGCAGTTCTTC. Protein sequence: CASSVVGASYNEQFF.

This clone occurred a few times. The gene calls are TRBV18 and TRBJ1-1; 9 bases are a match to TRBD1. J lost 0 bases, V lost 3 bases, and 5 bases had no gene match. The CDR3 spans 16 residues. The germline V gene encodes CDR1 KGHSH and CDR2 LQKENI. The CDR3 sequence is CASSPGTGSVNTEAFF. In DNA form, the CDR3 reads TGTGCCAGCTCACCCGGGACAGGGTCGGTGAACACTGAAGCTTTCTTT.

In DNA form, the CDR3 reads TGTGCCTCCTCCCGACCTACCTACGAGCAGTACTTC. Its translation: CASSRPTYEQYF. The chain links TRBV30 to TRBJ2-7; D gene ambiguous. Germline V gene lookup returns CDR1 GTSNPN and CDR2 SVGIG (reference sequence). There are 12 residues in the CDR3. Trimming removed 7 bases from V and 2 bases from J, with 12 bases in between.

The chain joins TRBV2 to TRBJ2-3, with a possible D match to TRBD1 (6 bases). V lost 2 bases and J lost 5, with 11 bases in between. Germline loops: CDR1 SNHLY, CDR2 FYNNEI. CDR3 size: 14 residues. The CDR3 DNA reads TGTGCCAGCAGTGAACAGGGGATAGGAGATACGCAGTATTTT. It codes for CASSEQGIGDTQYF.

This clone was seen a few times. The chain carries TRBV7-3 and TRBJ2-2; weak D call: TRBD1 (5 bases). Germline loops: CDR1 SGHTA, CDR2 FQGTGA. The CDR3 covers 14 residues. V was trimmed by 1 base and J by 6 bases, leaving 9 bases between them. CDR3 sequence reads: CASSLIPRAGELFF. Here the CDR3 DNA reads TGTGCCAGCAGCTTAATTCCCAGGGCCGGGGAGCTGTTTTTT.

The rearrangement links TRBV2 to TRBJ1-1, with D unresolved. The CDR3 has 13 residues. The V gene lost 6 bases and the J gene lost 3 bases, with 11 bases spanning the gap. The germline V gene has CDR1 SNHLY and CDR2 FYNNEI. The CDR3 DNA sequence: TGTGCCAGCAGAGGACCGAGGCACACTGAAGCTTTCTTT. It yields the protein CASRGPRHTEAFF.

This chain links TRBV27 with TRBJ2-1; D is perhaps TRBD2 (6 bases). The V and J ends lost 7 bases and 0 bases respectively, with 13 bases between them. The CDR3 loop spans 15 amino acids. Germline V gene sequence: CDR1 MNHEY, CDR2 SMNVEV (reference sequence). CDR3 protein: CASNLRGSSYNEQFF. CDR3 sequence (DNA): TGTGCCAGCAACCTCCGGGGGAGCTCCTACAATGAGCAGTTCTTC.

This clone was picked up one time. The chain is built from TRBV6-5 and TRBJ1-2; D is unclear. Per the germline V gene, CDR1 is MNHEY and CDR2 is SVGAGI. This CDR3 comprises 13 residues. Trimming removed 6 bases at V and 8 bases at J, with 16 bases between. The CDR3 sequence: CASRLTDRRGYTF. For the CDR3, the DNA is TGTGCCAGCAGATTAACGGATCGGAGAGGCTACACCTTC.

This clone was counted a single time. This chain links TRBV29-1 with TRBJ1-4; possibly TRBD1 for D (5 bases). Germline loops: CDR1 SQVTM, CDR2 ANQGSEA. The length of the CDR3 is 13 residues. V was clipped by 4 bases and J by 7 bases, with 13 bases between them. For the CDR3, the DNA is TGCAGCGTTGGGCACAGGAAAGGTGAAAAACTGTTTTTT. Translated: CSVGHRKGEKLFF.

The gene calls are TRBV29-1 and TRBJ1-2; perhaps TRBD1 as D (6 bases). This CDR3 comprises 10 residues. Germline lookup yields CDR1 SQVTM and CDR2 ANQGSEA. Trimming stripped 4 bases from V and 12 bases from J, with 12 bases between. The CDR3 sequence is CSVGTETHTF. CDR3 DNA: TGCAGCGTTGGGACAGAGACGCACACCTTC. Full variable domain (missing parts from reference TRBV29-1 and TRBJ1-2): SAVISQKPSRDICQRGTSLTIQCQVDSQVTMMFWYRQQPGQSLTLIATANQGSEATYESGFVIDKFPISRPNLTFSTLTVSNMSPEDSSIYLCSVGTETHTFGSGTRLTVV.

This rearrangement joins TRBV4-2 to TRBJ2-1, with TRBD2 matching 9 bases. CDR3 length equals 16 residues. From germline, CDR1 is LGHNA and CDR2 YNFKEQ. The junction had 8 bases not matched to a gene; V was cut back by 4 bases and J by 4 bases. Here the CDR3 reads CASSRPERGDYNEQFF. The CDR3 nucleotides are TGTGCCAGCAGCCGGCCGGAGCGGGGGGATTACAATGAGCAGTTCTTC.

J is TRBJ2-1 and V is TRBV6-1; D gene uncertain. CDR1 is MNHNS and CDR2 is SASEGT in the germline V gene. This CDR3 region has 15 residues. The germline V and J ends were trimmed by 1 base and 7 bases, with 14 bases remaining between them. CDR3: CASSEGLGFSNEQFF. DNA for the CDR3: TGTGCCAGCAGTGAAGGGTTAGGTTTTAGTAATGAGCAGTTCTTC.

The gene calls are TRBV4-3 and TRBJ2-7; 10 bases are shared with TRBD2. The CDR3 has 15 amino acids. Germline CDR1 LGHNA, CDR2 YSLEER. V was clipped by 4 bases and J by 4 bases; unmatched bases: 7. The CDR3 DNA sequence: TGCGCCAGCAGCCCAGTAGCGGGGGGTACTTACGAGCAGTACTTC. This codes for CASSPVAGGTYEQYF.

The chain joins TRBV6-5 to TRBJ2-3; D not resolved. CDR3 size: 13 residues. Germline CDR1 MNHEY, CDR2 SVGAGI. The ends were cut back, 0 bases at V and 5 bases at J, with 6 bases in the middle. This CDR3 is CASSYSPRDTQYF. Written as DNA, the CDR3 is TGTGCCAGCAGTTACTCCCCCCGAGATACGCAGTATTTT.

The chain carries TRBV7-2 and TRBJ1-6, with unresolved D. CDR3 size: 15 residues. Trimming removed 1 base at V and 7 bases at J, with 11 bases between. Per the germline V gene, CDR1 is SGHTA and CDR2 is FQGNSA. The CDR3: CASSLGPQKNSPLHF. The DNA of the CDR3 is TGTGCCAGCAGCTTAGGACCTCAGAAAAATTCACCCCTCCACTTT.